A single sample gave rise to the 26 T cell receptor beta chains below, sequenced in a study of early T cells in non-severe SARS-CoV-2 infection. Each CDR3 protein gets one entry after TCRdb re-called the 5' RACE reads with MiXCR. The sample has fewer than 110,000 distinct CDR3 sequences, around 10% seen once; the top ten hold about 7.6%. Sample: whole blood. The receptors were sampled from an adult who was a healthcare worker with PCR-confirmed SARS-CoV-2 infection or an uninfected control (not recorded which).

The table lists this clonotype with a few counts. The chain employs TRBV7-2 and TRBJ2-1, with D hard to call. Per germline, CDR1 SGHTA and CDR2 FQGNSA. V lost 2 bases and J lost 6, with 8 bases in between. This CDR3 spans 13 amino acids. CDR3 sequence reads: CASSLLPLNEQFF. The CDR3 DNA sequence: TGTGCCAGCAGCTTACTTCCTCTCAATGAGCAGTTCTTC.

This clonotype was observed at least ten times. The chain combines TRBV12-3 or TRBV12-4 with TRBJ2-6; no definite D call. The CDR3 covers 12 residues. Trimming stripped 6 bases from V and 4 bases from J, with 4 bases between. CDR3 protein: CASRAGANVLTF. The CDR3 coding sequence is TGTGCCAGCAGGGCCGGGGCCAACGTCCTGACTTTC.

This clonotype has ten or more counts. CDR3 in amino acids: CSVGDINQPQHF. CDR3 bases: TGCAGCGTTGGGGACATAAATCAGCCCCAGCATTTT. The V and J genes are TRBV29-1 and TRBJ1-5; D may be TRBD1 (6 bases). Germline CDR1 and CDR2: SQVTM and ANQGSEA. The V and J ends lost 4 bases and 4 bases respectively, with 8 bases between them. The CDR3 loop spans 12 amino acids. The full variable domain, in which reference TRBV29-1 and TRBJ1-5 provide the parts outside the CDR3, is SAVISQKPSRDICQRGTSLTIQCQVDSQVTMMFWYRQQPGQSLTLIATANQGSEATYESGFVIDKFPISRPNLTFSTLTVSNMSPEDSSIYLCSVGDINQPQHFGDGTRLSIL.

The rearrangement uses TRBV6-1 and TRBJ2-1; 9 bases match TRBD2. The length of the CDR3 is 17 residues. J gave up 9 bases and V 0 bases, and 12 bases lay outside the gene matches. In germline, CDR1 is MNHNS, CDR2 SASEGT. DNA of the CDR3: TGTGCCAGCAGTGAAGCGCGTTGGGTAGCGGGAGTAGCTGAGCAGTTCTTC. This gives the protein CASSEARWVAGVAEQFF.

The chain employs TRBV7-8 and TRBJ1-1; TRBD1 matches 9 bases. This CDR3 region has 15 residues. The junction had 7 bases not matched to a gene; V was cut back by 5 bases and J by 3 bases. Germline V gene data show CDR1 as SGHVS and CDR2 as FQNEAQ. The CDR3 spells CASSLNRGLDTEAFF. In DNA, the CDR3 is TGTGCCAGCAGCCTTAACAGGGGGCTGGACACTGAAGCTTTCTTT.

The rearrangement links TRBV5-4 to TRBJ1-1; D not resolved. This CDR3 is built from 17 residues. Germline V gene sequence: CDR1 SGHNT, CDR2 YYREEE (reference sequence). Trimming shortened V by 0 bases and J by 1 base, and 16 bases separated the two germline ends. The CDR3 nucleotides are TGTGCCAGCAGCTTGGGGACGTGGATGGGCGCGAACACTGAAGCTTTCTTT. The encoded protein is CASSLGTWMGANTEAFF.

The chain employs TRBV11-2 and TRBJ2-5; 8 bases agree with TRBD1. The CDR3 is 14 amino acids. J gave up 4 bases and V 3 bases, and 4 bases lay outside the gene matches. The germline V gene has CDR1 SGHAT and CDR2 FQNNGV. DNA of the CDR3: TGTGCCAGCAGCTTCGACAGGGGTCGAGAGACCCAGTACTTC. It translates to CASSFDRGRETQYF. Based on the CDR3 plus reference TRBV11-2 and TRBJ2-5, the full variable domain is EAGVAQSPRYKIIEKRQSVAFWCNPISGHATLYWYQQILGQGPKLLIQFQNNGVVDDSQLPKDRFSAERLKGVDSTLKIQPAKLEDSAVYLCASSFDRGRETQYFGPGTRLLVL.

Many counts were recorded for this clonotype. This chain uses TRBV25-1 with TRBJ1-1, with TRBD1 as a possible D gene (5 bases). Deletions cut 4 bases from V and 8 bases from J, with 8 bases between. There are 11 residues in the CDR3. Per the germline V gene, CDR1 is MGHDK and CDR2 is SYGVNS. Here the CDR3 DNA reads TGTGCCAGCAGTGGGACATCCGAAGCTTTCTTT. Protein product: CASSGTSEAFF.

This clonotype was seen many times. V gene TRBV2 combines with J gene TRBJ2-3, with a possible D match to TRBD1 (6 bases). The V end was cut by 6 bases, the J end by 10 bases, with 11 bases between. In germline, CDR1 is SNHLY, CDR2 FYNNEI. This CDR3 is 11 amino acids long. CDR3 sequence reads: CASRIQGAQYF. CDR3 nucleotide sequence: TGTGCCAGCAGGATACAGGGTGCGCAGTATTTT. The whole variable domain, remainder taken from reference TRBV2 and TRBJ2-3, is EPEVTQTPSHQVTQMGQEVILRCVPISNHLYFYWYRQILGQKVEFLVSFYNNEISEKSEIFDDQFSVERPDGSNFTLKIRSTKLEDSAMYFCASRIQGAQYFGPGTRLTVL.

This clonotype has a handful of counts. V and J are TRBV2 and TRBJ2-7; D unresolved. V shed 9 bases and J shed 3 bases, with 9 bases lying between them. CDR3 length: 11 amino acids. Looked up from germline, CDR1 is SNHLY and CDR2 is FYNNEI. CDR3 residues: CASTSNYEQYF. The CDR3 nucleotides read TGTGCCAGTACTTCAAACTACGAGCAGTACTTC. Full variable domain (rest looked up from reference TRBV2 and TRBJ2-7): EPEVTQTPSHQVTQMGQEVILRCVPISNHLYFYWYRQILGQKVEFLVSFYNNEISEKSEIFDDQFSVERPDGSNFTLKIRSTKLEDSAMYFCASTSNYEQYFGPGTRLTVT.

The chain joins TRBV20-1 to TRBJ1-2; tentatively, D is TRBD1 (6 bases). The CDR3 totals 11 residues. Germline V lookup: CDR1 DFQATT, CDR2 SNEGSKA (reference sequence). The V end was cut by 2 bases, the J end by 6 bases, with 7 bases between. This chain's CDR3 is CSARHRDGYTF. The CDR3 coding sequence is TGCAGTGCTAGACACAGGGATGGCTACACCTTC.

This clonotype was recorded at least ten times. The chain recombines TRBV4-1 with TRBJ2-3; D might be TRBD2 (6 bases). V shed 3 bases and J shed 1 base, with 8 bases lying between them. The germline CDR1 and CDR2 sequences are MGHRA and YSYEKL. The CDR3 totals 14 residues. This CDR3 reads CASSHASGTDTQYF. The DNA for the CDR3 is TGCGCCAGCAGCCACGCTAGCGGCACAGATACGCAGTATTTT.

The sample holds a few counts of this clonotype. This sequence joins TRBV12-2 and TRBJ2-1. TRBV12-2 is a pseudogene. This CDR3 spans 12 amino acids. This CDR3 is CASRLSENEQFF. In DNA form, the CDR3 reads TGTGCAAGTCGCTTATCTGAAAATGAGCAGTTCTTC.

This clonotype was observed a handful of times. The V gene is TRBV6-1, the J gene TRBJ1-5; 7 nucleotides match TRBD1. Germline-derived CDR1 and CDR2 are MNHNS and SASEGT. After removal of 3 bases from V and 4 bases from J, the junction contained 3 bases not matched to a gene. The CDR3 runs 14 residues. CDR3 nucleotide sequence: TGTGCCAGCAGTGACCGGGACAGTAATCAGCCCCAGCATTTT. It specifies CASSDRDSNQPQHF.

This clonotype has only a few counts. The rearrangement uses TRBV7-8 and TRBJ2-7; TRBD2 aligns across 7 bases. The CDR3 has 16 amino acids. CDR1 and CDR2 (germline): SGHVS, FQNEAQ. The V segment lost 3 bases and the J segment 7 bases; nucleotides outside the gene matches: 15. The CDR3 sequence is CASSFPLGGGPGEQYF. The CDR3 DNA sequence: TGTGCCAGCAGCTTTCCCCTCGGGGGAGGGCCAGGGGAGCAGTACTTC.

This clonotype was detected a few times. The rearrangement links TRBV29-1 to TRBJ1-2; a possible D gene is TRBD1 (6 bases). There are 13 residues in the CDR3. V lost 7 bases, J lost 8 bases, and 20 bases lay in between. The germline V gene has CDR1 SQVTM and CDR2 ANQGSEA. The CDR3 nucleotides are TGCAGCGCCGACACCAGACAGGCTGGAGGCTACACCTTC. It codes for CSADTRQAGGYTF.

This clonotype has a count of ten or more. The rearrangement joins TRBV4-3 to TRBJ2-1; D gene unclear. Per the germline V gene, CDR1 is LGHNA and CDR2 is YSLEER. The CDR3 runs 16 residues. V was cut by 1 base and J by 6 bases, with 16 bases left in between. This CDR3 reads CASSQGPIPKLNEQFF. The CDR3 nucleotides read TGCGCCAGCAGCCAAGGACCGATACCTAAACTCAATGAGCAGTTCTTC.

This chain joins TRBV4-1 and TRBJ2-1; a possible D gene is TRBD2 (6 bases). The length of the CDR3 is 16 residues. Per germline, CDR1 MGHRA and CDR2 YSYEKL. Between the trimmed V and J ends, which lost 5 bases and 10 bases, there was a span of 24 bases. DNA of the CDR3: TGCGCCAGCAGCGTCCCTGCGAGCGGGCCGGGCAAGGAGCAGTTCTTC. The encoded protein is CASSVPASGPGKEQFF.

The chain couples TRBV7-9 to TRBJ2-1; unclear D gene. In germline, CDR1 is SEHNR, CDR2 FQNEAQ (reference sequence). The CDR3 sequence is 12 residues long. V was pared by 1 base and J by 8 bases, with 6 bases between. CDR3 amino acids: CASSLGLYEQFF. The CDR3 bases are TGTGCCAGCAGCTTAGGTCTTTATGAGCAGTTCTTC. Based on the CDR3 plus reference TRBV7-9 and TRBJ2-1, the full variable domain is DTGVSQNPRHKITKRGQNVTFRCDPISEHNRLYWYRQTLGQGPEFLTYFQNEAQLEKSRLLSDRFSAERPKGSFSTLEIQRTEQGDSAMYLCASSLGLYEQFFGPGTRLTVL.

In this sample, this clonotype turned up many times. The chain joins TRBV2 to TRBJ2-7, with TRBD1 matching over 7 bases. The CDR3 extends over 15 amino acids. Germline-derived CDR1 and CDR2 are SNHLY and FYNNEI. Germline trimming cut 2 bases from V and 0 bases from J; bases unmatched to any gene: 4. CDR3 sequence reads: CASSELTGSSYEQYF. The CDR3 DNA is TGTGCCAGCAGTGAATTGACAGGGAGCTCCTACGAGCAGTACTTC.

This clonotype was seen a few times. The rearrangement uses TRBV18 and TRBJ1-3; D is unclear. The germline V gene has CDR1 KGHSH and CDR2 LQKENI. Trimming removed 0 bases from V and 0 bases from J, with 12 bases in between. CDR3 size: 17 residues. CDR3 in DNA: TGTGCCAGCTCACCACCCGCAGGCTCAACCTCTGGAAACACCATATATTTT. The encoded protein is CASSPPAGSTSGNTIYF.

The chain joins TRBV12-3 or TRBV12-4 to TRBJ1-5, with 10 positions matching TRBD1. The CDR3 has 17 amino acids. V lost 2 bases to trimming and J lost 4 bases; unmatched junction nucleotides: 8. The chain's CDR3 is CASSLPTGTGVNQPQHF. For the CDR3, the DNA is TGTGCCAGCAGTTTACCAACCGGGACAGGGGTGAATCAGCCCCAGCATTTT.

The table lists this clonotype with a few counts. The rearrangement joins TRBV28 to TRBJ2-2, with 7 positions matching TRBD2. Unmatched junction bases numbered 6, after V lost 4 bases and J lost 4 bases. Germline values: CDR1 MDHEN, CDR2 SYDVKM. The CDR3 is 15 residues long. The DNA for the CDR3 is TGTGCCAGCAGTTGGCGGGGGTCGGTCACCGGGGAGCTGTTTTTT. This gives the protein CASSWRGSVTGELFF. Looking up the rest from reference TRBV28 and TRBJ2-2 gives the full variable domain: DVKVTQSSRYLVKRTGEKVFLECVQDMDHENMFWYRQDPGLGLRLIYFSYDVKMKEKGDIPEGYSVSREKKERFSLILESASTNQTSMYLCASSWRGSVTGELFFGEGSRLTVL.

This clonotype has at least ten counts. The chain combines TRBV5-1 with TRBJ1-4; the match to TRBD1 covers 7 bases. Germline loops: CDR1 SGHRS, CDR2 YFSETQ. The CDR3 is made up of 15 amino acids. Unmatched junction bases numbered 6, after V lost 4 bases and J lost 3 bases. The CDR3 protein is CASSGPGQSNEKLFF. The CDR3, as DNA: TGCGCCAGCAGCGGACCGGGACAGTCTAATGAAAAACTGTTTTTT. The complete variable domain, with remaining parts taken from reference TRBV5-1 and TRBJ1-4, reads KAGVTQTPRYLIKTRGQQVTLSCSPISGHRSVSWYQQTPGQGLQFLFEYFSETQRNKGNFPGRFSGRQFSNSRSEMNVSTLELGDSALYLCASSGPGQSNEKLFFGSGTQLSVL.

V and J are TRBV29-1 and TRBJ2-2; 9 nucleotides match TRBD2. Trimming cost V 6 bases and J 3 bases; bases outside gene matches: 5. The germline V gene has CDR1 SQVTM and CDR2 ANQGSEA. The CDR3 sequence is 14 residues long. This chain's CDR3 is CSVPGLAYTGELFF. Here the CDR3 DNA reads TGCAGCGTCCCCGGACTAGCGTACACCGGGGAGCTGTTTTTT.

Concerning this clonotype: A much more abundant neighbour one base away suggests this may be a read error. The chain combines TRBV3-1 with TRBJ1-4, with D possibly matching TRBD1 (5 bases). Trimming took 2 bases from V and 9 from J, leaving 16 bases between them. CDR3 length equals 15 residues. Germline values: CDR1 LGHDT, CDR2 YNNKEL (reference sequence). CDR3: CASSQYLVRGQKLFF. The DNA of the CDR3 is TGTGCCAGCAGCCAATATTTAGTAAGGGGACAAAAACTGTTTTTT. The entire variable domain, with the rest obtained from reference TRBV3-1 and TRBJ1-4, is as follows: DTAVSQTPKYLVTQMGNDKSIKCEQNLGHDTMYWYKQDSKKFLKIMFSYNNKELIINETVPNRFSPKSPDKAHLNLHINSLELGDSAVYFCASSQYLVRGQKLFFGSGTQLSVL.